This T cell receptor (beta chain) was captured in a study of CD8 T cells in Susac syndrome. J lost 13 bases, V lost 6 bases, and 18 bases had no gene match. CDR1 is MDHEN, CDR2 SYDVKM, per germline. CDR3 length equals 15 residues. The RNA input was roughly 0.45 to 1 ug, and it was reverse transcribed with random hexamers. Across 54 Vbeta and 13 Jbeta, immunoSEQ multiplex PCR amplified TCR beta CDR3. TCRdb itself ran the immunoSEQ multiplex PCR reads through MiXCR, one entry per CDR3 protein. The table shows about 76,000 distinct CDR3 sequences, with 75% to 95% occurring only once. The rearrangement links TRBV28 to TRBJ2-4; 7 nucleotides agree with TRBD1. The clonotype was recovered from a human donor with multiple sclerosis. Sequencing was performed on CD8+ T cells from PBMCs. The CDR3: CASRKTGDRGNLQYF. CDR3 DNA sequence: TGTGCCAGCAGGAAAACAGGGGATCGGGGTAACCTACAGTACTTC.